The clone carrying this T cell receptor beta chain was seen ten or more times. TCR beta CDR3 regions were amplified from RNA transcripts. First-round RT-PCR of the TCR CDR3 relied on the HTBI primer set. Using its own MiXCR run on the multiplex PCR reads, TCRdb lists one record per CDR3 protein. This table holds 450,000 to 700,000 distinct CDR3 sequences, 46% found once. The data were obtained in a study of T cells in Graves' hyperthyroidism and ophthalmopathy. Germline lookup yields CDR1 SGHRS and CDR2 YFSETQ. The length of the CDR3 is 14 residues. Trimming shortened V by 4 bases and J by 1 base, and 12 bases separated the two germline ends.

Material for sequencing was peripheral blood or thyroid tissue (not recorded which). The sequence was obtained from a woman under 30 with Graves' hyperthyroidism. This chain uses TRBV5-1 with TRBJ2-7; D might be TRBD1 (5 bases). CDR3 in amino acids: CASSQGWPSYEQYF. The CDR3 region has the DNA TGCGCCAGCAGCCAGGGTTGGCCGTCCTACGAGCAGTACTTC.